These 11 T cell receptor beta chains originate from one sample sequenced in a study of blood T cell repertoires in COVID-19. TCRdb keeps only in-frame clones here, not all; method: immunoSEQ multiplex PCR. This table has about 210,000 clones, about 86% appearing once. Sequenced input: peripheral blood. These receptors were obtained from a man aged 45 to 65 with active or convalescent COVID-19.

CDR3 sequence reads: CASSTPTGTHGYTF. The CDR3 DNA is TGTGCCAGCAGTACCCCGACAGGGACACATGGCTACACCTTC. The chain combines TRBV28 with TRBJ1-2, with 7 bases fitting TRBD1. This CDR3 is 14 amino acids long. The germline gives CDR1 MDHEN, CDR2 SYDVKM. V lost 5 bases, J lost 6 bases, and 9 bases stayed unmatched.

The chain links TRBV19 to TRBJ1-2; 7 bases fit TRBD1. The CDR3 is 13 residues long. V lost 6 bases and J lost 3; bases outside the gene matches: 4. Germline V CDR1 and CDR2: LNHDA, SQIVND (reference sequence). This chain's CDR3 is CASSPGQYYGYTF. The DNA for the CDR3 is TGTGCCAGTAGCCCGGGACAGTACTATGGCTACACCTTC. Full variable domain (remainder filled in from reference TRBV19 and TRBJ1-2): DGGITQSPKYLFRKEGQNVTLSCEQNLNHDAMYWYRQDPGQGLRLIYYSQIVNDFQKGDIAEGYSVSREKKESFPLTVTSAQKNPTAFYLCASSPGQYYGYTFGSGTRLTVV.

CDR3 coding DNA: TGTGCCAGCAGCAAAGCGCTGGTGGAGGGCGACACTGAAGCTTTCTTT. This translates into CASSKALVEGDTEAFF. The chain couples TRBV21-1 to TRBJ1-1. TRBV21-1 is tagged as a pseudogene. This CDR3 is built from 16 residues.

This clone was found a few times. The J gene is TRBJ2-7, the V gene TRBV2; D gene unclear. V was cut by 7 bases and J by 0 bases, with 7 bases left in between. From germline, CDR1 is SNHLY and CDR2 FYNNEI. The CDR3 has 12 amino acids. The CDR3 bases are TGTGCCAGCACCCTCTCCTCCTACGAGCAGTACTTC. Protein: CASTLSSYEQYF.

This clone was seen once. The genes are TRBV9 and TRBJ2-5, with TRBD2 identical over 7 bases. This CDR3 contains 15 residues. Germline assignment: CDR1 SGDLS and CDR2 YYNGEE. The trim removed 2 bases at V and 4 bases at J, leaving 8 bases unmatched. CDR3 sequence (DNA): TGTGCCAGCAGCGTCCTACTCGGCGGGGGAGAGACCCAGTACTTC. This gives the protein CASSVLLGGGETQYF.

The chain combines TRBV28 with TRBJ2-7; tentative D call: TRBD2 (6 bases). The CDR3 runs to 13 residues. In germline, CDR1 is MDHEN, CDR2 SYDVKM. V was trimmed by 8 bases and J by 0 bases, leaving 11 bases between them. CDR3 DNA sequence: TGTGCCAGCGGCGCGGGACCCTCCTACGAGCAGTACTTC. Its translation is CASGAGPSYEQYF.

The chain recombines TRBV24-1 with TRBJ1-3; possibly TRBD1 for D (6 bases). Looked up from germline, CDR1 is KGHDR and CDR2 is SFDVKD. Trimming left V 4 bases short and J 2 bases short, with 11 bases between. This CDR3 has 15 amino acids. The CDR3 spells CATSEGGPTGNTIYF. DNA for the CDR3: TGTGCCACCAGTGAGGGGGGGCCTACTGGAAACACCATATATTTT.

A single count supports this clone. This chain links TRBV3-1 (or the pseudogene TRBV3-2) with TRBJ2-1; 7 bases are shared with TRBD2. Losses at the gene ends were 4 bases for V and 6 bases for J; bases not matched to a gene: 15. Per the germline V gene, CDR1 is LGHDT and CDR2 is YNNKEL (reference sequence). There are 17 residues in the CDR3. CDR3 protein: CASSRGLALAAPNEQFF. The CDR3 nucleotides read TGTGCCAGCAGCCGAGGTCTTGCCCTAGCGGCCCCCAATGAGCAGTTCTTC.

The chain combines TRBV5-1 with TRBJ2-1, with 16 bases matching TRBD2. The CDR3 totals 19 residues. V lost 4 bases and J lost 1; bases outside the gene matches: 8. Germline assignment: CDR1 SGHRS and CDR2 YFSETQ. Here the CDR3 reads CASSPGTSGGALSYNEQFF. CDR3 nucleotides: TGCGCCAGCAGCCCGGGGACTAGCGGGGGGGCCCTTTCCTACAATGAGCAGTTCTTC.

This clone appeared once. The chain employs TRBV5-1 and TRBJ2-3, with TRBD2 matching 11 bases. Germline V CDR1 and CDR2: SGHRS, YFSETQ. The J segment lost 7 bases and the V segment lost 3 bases, leaving 7 bases of the junction unmatched. This CDR3 is 15 amino acids long. The CDR3 DNA reads as TGCGCCAGCAGCTCCGCTAGCGGGGGGCCGTATACGCAGTATTTT. It specifies CASSSASGGPYTQYF.

The CDR3 region is CACDRGDYGYTF. The CDR3 DNA reads TGTGCCTGCGACAGGGGCGACTATGGCTACACCTTC. The chain couples TRBV30 to TRBJ1-2, with 8 bases matching TRBD1. V shed 6 bases and J 3 bases; nucleotides not matched to a gene: 3. Per germline, CDR1 GTSNPN and CDR2 SVGIG (reference sequence). This CDR3 is built from 12 residues.